Shown below are 14 T cell receptor beta chains from a single sample sequenced in a study of T cells in Graves' hyperthyroidism and ophthalmopathy. TCR beta CDR3 regions were amplified from RNA transcripts. A first-round RT-PCR of the TCR CDR3 used the HTBI primer set. TCRdb fed the multiplex PCR reads into MiXCR, producing one record per CDR3 protein. The sample carries over 350,000 distinct CDR3 sequences, 14% to 15% recorded once. Sequencing was performed on blood. These receptors were taken from a man between 18 and 29 years old with Graves' ophthalmopathy.

Ten or more counts support this clonotype. CDR3 in amino acids: CASSQAGGASTDTQYF. CDR3 DNA sequence: TGCGCCAGCAGCCAAGCGGGGGGAGCTAGCACAGATACGCAGTATTTT. The chain is built from TRBV4-1 and TRBJ2-3; 7 bases align to TRBD2. This CDR3 spans 16 amino acids. CDR1 and CDR2 (germline): MGHRA, YSYEKL. J was trimmed by 0 bases and V by 1 base; bases with no gene match: 4.

Only a few counts were recorded for this clonotype. The V gene is TRBV25-1, the J gene TRBJ2-3; tentatively, D is TRBD2 (7 bases). V was clipped by 4 bases and J by 1 base, with 15 bases between them. This CDR3 region has 16 residues. Germline-derived CDR1 and CDR2 are MGHDK and SYGVNS. CDR3 sequence (DNA): TGTGCCAGCAGTGCACGGAGGGGGGGGGGCACAGATACGCAGTATTTT. It specifies CASSARRGGGTDTQYF.

This clonotype was counted many times. The chain is built from TRBV12-3 or TRBV12-4 and TRBJ1-5, with TRBD1 matching over 7 bases. The CDR3 length is 14 residues. Losses at the gene ends were 6 bases for V and 7 bases for J; bases not matched to a gene: 9. CDR3 in DNA: TGTGCCAGCAGGGAACAGGGGAGCGGACAGCCCCAGCATTTT. This codes for CASREQGSGQPQHF.

This clonotype has just a few counts. The CDR3 loop is CATSDLGKGAPETQYF. The CDR3 region has the DNA TGTGCCACCAGTGATCTTGGCAAAGGGGCTCCAGAGACCCAGTACTTC. The V and J genes are TRBV24-1 and TRBJ2-5; D may be TRBD1 (5 bases). Germline CDR1 KGHDR, CDR2 SFDVKD. V shed 3 bases and J shed 4 bases, with 17 bases lying between them. CDR3 length: 16 residues.

This clonotype appeared a few times. The rearrangement links TRBV9 to TRBJ2-2; tentatively, D is TRBD1 (5 bases). The ends were cut back, 2 bases at V and 5 bases at J, with 10 bases in the middle. Germline V gene lookup returns CDR1 SGDLS and CDR2 YYNGEE. This CDR3 spans 14 amino acids. The chain's CDR3 is CASSVSRETGELFF. In DNA form, the CDR3 reads TGTGCCAGCAGCGTCTCCAGGGAAACCGGGGAGCTGTTTTTT.

Comments on this clonotype: As the CDR3 is not closed by the conserved phenylalanine or tryptophan, this likely results from a read error. V and J are TRBV6-5 and TRBJ2-6, with TRBD1 matching over 7 bases. This CDR3 region has 16 residues. CDR1 and CDR2 (germline): MNHEY, SVGAGI. The V gene end was trimmed by 4 bases and the J gene end by 2 bases; junction bases not matched to a gene: 5. The CDR3 loop reads CASSSTGLTGANVLTS. Written as DNA, the CDR3 is TGTGCCAGCAGTTCGACAGGGCTCACTGGGGCCAACGTCCTGACTTCC.

This clonotype was counted many times. This sequence joins TRBV27 and TRBJ2-1; perhaps TRBD1 as D (5 bases). Trimming shortened V by 3 bases and J by 5 bases, and 11 bases separated the two germline ends. This CDR3 region has 14 residues. Looked up from germline, CDR1 is MNHEY and CDR2 is SMNVEV (reference sequence). CDR3 nucleotides: TGTGCCAGCAGTTTGACCGGACACAACAATGAGCAGTTCTTC. Translating it yields CASSLTGHNNEQFF.

This chain connects TRBV20-1 to TRBJ1-1, with unresolved D. From germline, CDR1 is DFQATT and CDR2 SNEGSKA (reference sequence). The CDR3 has 12 residues. The V end lost 6 bases, the J end lost 1 base, and 9 bases lay between the germline ends. CDR3 nucleotide sequence: TGCAGTGCCCTACCCGGGAACACTGAAGCTTTCTTT. Protein: CSALPGNTEAFF.

Comments on this clonotype: The CDR3 does not end in the conserved phenylalanine or tryptophan, so this is likely a read error. The chain has TRBV6-5 and TRBJ1-2; tentative D call: TRBD1 (5 bases). CDR1 is MNHEY and CDR2 is SVGAGI in the germline V gene. Between the trimmed V and J ends, which lost 0 bases and 4 bases, there was a span of 9 bases. The length of the CDR3 is 14 residues. DNA of the CDR3: TGTGCCAGCAGTTACTCGGGGGAGGGCTATGGCTACACCCTC. This codes for CASSYSGEGYGYTL.

There are many counts of this clonotype. The chain is built from TRBV12-3 or TRBV12-4 and TRBJ2-3; 10 bases fit TRBD2. The V segment lost 7 bases and the J segment 2 bases; nucleotides outside the gene matches: 12. This CDR3 comprises 17 residues. The CDR3 reads CASTPVQGTSATDTQYF. CDR3 nucleotides: TGTGCCAGCACCCCAGTCCAAGGGACTAGCGCCACAGATACGCAGTATTTT.

The sample holds many counts of this clonotype. This chain connects TRBV5-1 to TRBJ1-4, with TRBD1 matching 7 bases. The CDR3 runs to 14 residues. From germline, CDR1 is SGHRS and CDR2 YFSETQ. The V gene end was trimmed by 0 bases and the J gene end by 7 bases; junction bases not matched to a gene: 3. The CDR3 is CASSLGDSGEKLFF. For the CDR3, the DNA is TGCGCCAGCAGCTTGGGGGACAGTGGTGAAAAACTGTTTTTT.

The sample holds many counts of this clonotype. The J gene is TRBJ1-1, the V gene TRBV2; no definite D call. V lost 1 base, J lost 7 bases, and 7 bases lay in between. This CDR3 has 12 residues. Germline V lookup: CDR1 SNHLY, CDR2 FYNNEI. CDR3 sequence: CASSEERIEAFF. As DNA, the CDR3 is TGTGCCAGCAGTGAAGAGCGGATTGAAGCTTTCTTT.

The rearrangement links TRBV5-1 to TRBJ1-1, with 9 positions matching TRBD1. V lost 2 bases to trimming and J lost 1 base; unmatched junction nucleotides: 6. The CDR3 covers 16 residues. The V gene's germline CDR1 is SGHRS and CDR2 YFSETQ. The CDR3 sequence: CASSFSTGGANTEAFF. The CDR3 nucleotides read TGCGCCAGCAGCTTTTCAACAGGGGGCGCGAACACTGAAGCTTTCTTT.

With respect to this clonotype: This may be a read error: a much more frequent sequence differs by one nucleotide. The chain combines TRBV6-1 with TRBJ2-7; D possibly corresponds to TRBD1 (5 bases). In germline, CDR1 is MNHNS, CDR2 SASEGT. Trimming left V 10 bases short and J 5 bases short, with 15 bases between. CDR3 length: 12 amino acids. CDR3 loop: CAIGWGYHEQYF. The DNA of the CDR3 is TGTGCCATCGGGTGGGGCTACCACGAGCAGTACTTC.